These 21 T cell receptor beta chains share one sample of origin, sequenced in a study of blood T cells in healthy people across ages. With a J-beta primer mix and a sample-barcoded 5' primer, a second PCR ran roughly 7 to 11 cycles. Each CDR3 protein is one row after TCRdb ran MiXCR on the 5' RACE reads. Of fewer than 700,000 distinct CDR3 sequences listed, roughly 41% are singletons. Sequenced input: blood. All receptors derive from an elderly man in good health.

The genes are TRBV6-5 and TRBJ1-2, with 9 positions matching TRBD1. Per the germline V gene, CDR1 is MNHEY and CDR2 is SVGAGI. This CDR3 has 15 residues. V lost 5 bases and J lost 6; bases outside the gene matches: 10. CDR3 nucleotide sequence: TGTGCCAGCAGTCGGACGGGACAGGGTAGGGATGGCTACACCTTC. It codes for CASSRTGQGRDGYTF.

J is TRBJ2-3 and V is TRBV20-1; TRBD2 might be the D (5 bases). V was cut by 4 bases and J by 0 bases, with 14 bases left in between. CDR3 length: 15 residues. The germline gives CDR1 DFQATT, CDR2 SNEGSKA (reference sequence). Here the CDR3 reads CSATILAPSTDTQYF. The DNA for the CDR3 is TGCAGTGCTACCATCCTAGCACCCAGCACAGATACGCAGTATTTT.

The V gene is TRBV7-2, the J gene TRBJ2-3, with D maybe TRBD1 (5 bases). The CDR3 runs 17 residues. Per the germline V gene, CDR1 is SGHTA and CDR2 is FQGNSA. The V end lost 2 bases, the J end lost 4 bases, and 19 bases lay between the germline ends. The CDR3: CASSLRAPRSRADTQYF. The CDR3 DNA follows: TGTGCCAGCAGCTTAAGGGCTCCCCGATCCAGGGCAGATACGCAGTATTTT.

The sample holds many counts of this clonotype. The rearrangement uses TRBV6-6 and TRBJ2-7; D may be TRBD1 or TRBD2 (6 bases each). This CDR3 has 15 amino acids. Between the trimmed V and J ends, which lost 5 bases and 4 bases, there was a span of 18 bases. Per germline, CDR1 MNHNY and CDR2 SVGAGI (reference sequence). CDR3 loop: CASSTGAGGLYEQYF. In DNA form, the CDR3 reads TGTGCCAGCAGTACGGGGGCCGGGGGCTTATACGAGCAGTACTTC.

The chain couples TRBV24-1 to TRBJ2-1; 10 positions match TRBD2. Germline CDR1 and CDR2: KGHDR and SFDVKD. There are 14 residues in the CDR3. V shed 4 bases and J 12 bases; nucleotides not matched to a gene: 8. This CDR3 reads CATSDIAGGGGQFF. In DNA form, the CDR3 reads TGTGCCACCAGTGACATAGCGGGGGGAGGAGGGCAGTTCTTC.

V is TRBV12-3 or TRBV12-4 and J is TRBJ1-5; 9 bases match TRBD1. The CDR3 contains 18 residues. Trimming took 5 bases from V and 0 from J; bases not matched to a gene: 11. The CDR3 DNA reads TGTGCCAGCAGTCGGGATTACAGGGGGCTCGTTAGCAATCAGCCCCAGCATTTT. Translation gives CASSRDYRGLVSNQPQHF.

The V gene is TRBV7-2, the J gene TRBJ2-7; D possibly uses TRBD1 or TRBD2 (6 bases each). The CDR3 covers 15 residues. CDR1 and CDR2 (germline): SGHTA, FQGNSA. V lost 5 bases, J lost 2 bases, and 16 bases lay in between. DNA for the CDR3: TGTGCCAGCAGCCCGGGTCCGGGGGCGGCCTACGAGCAGTACTTC. Translation gives CASSPGPGAAYEQYF. Full variable domain (rest looked up from reference TRBV7-2 and TRBJ2-7): GAGVSQSPSNKVTEKGKDVELRCDPISGHTALYWYRQSLGQGLEFLIYFQGNSAPDKSGLPSDRFSAERTGGSVSTLTIQRTQQEDSAVYLCASSPGPGAAYEQYFGPGTRLTVT.

The chain has TRBV12-3 or TRBV12-4 and TRBJ2-1; TRBD2 matches at 9 bases. There are 15 residues in the CDR3. Trimming removed 4 bases from V and 8 bases from J; junction bases left unmatched: 9. CDR3 coding DNA: TGTGCCAGCAGTTCAACGCGCGGGGGGGCCCATGAGCAGTTCTTC. It yields the protein CASSSTRGGAHEQFF.

This clonotype turned up a few times. CDR3 sequence reads: CASSYLGQGSSGANVLTF. CDR3 nucleotide sequence: TGTGCCAGCAGTTACTTGGGACAGGGTAGCTCTGGGGCCAACGTCCTGACTTTC. The rearrangement uses TRBV6-5 and TRBJ2-6; 9 bases match TRBD1. In germline, CDR1 is MNHEY, CDR2 SVGAGI. This CDR3 region has 18 residues. With V trimmed by 1 base and J by 0 bases, 4 bases remained unmatched.

This clonotype has only a few counts. CDR3 nucleotides: TGCAGTGCCAACGGACTAGCGGGACAAGAAAGCGAGCAGTACTTC. Protein product: CSANGLAGQESEQYF. The rearrangement links TRBV20-1 to TRBJ2-7, with 12 nucleotides matching TRBD2. The CDR3 runs to 15 residues. The J segment lost 6 bases and the V segment lost 6 bases, leaving 12 bases of the junction unmatched. Germline assignment: CDR1 DFQATT and CDR2 SNEGSKA (reference sequence).

This CDR3 is CASSFSSLGGYEQYF. In nucleotides, the CDR3 is TGTGCCAGCAGCTTTTCTTCTCTAGGGGGCTACGAGCAGTACTTC. The genes are TRBV7-2 and TRBJ2-7, with D tentatively TRBD1 (6 bases). The V gene's germline CDR1 is SGHTA and CDR2 FQGNSA. This CDR3 comprises 15 residues. Trimming pared 3 bases from V and 3 bases from J, leaving 15 bases between.

V is TRBV11-2 and J is TRBJ2-3; possibly TRBD1 for D (6 bases). CDR3 size: 13 residues. V dropped 6 bases and J dropped 3 bases, with 10 bases sitting between them. The germline gives CDR1 SGHAT, CDR2 FQNNGV. The CDR3 DNA is TGTGCCAGCAGGGGGGCACCTACAGATACGCAGTATTTT. Translation gives CASRGAPTDTQYF.

V and J are TRBV4-1 and TRBJ2-2; TRBD1 matches at 10 bases. The CDR3 is made up of 16 amino acids. The ends lost 0 bases at V and 3 bases at J; junction bases unmatched: 1. The germline gives CDR1 MGHRA, CDR2 YSYEKL. For the CDR3, the DNA is TGCGCCAGCAGCCAAGAGGGGACAGGGGACACCGGGGAGCTGTTTTTT. As protein: CASSQEGTGDTGELFF.

With regard to this clonotype: One end of the junction fails to match germline, which may point to a read error. The V and J genes are TRBV12-3 or TRBV12-4 and TRBJ1-5; D might be TRBD1 (5 bases). The CDR3 runs to 13 residues. CDR3 coding DNA: TGTGCCGGCAGTGGGGCAAGCAATCAGCCCCAGCATTTT. Residues: CAGSGASNQPQHF.

The CDR3 region is CASSDRQFQETQYF. The CDR3 DNA reads as TGTGCCAGCAGCGACAGACAGTTCCAAGAGACCCAGTACTTC. The chain links TRBV25-1 to TRBJ2-5, with D possibly matching TRBD1 (5 bases). The germline V gene encodes CDR1 MGHDK and CDR2 SYGVNS. Trimming stripped 6 bases from V and 1 base from J, with 12 bases between. This CDR3 has 14 residues.

CDR3 in DNA: TGTGCCAGTAGTATCGGTAGCGGGACAGATACGCAGTATTTT. Translation: CASSIGSGTDTQYF. This sequence joins TRBV19 and TRBJ2-3; 7 bases fit TRBD2. CDR1 is LNHDA and CDR2 is SQIVND in the germline V gene (reference sequence). This CDR3 spans 14 amino acids. Trimming took 3 bases from V and 3 from J; bases not matched to a gene: 3.

This clonotype has just a few counts. V usage is TRBV12-3 or TRBV12-4 and J usage is TRBJ1-2; tentatively, D is TRBD1 (5 bases). Trimming took 6 bases from V and 8 from J, leaving 13 bases between them. The CDR3 has 12 residues. The CDR3 bases are TGTGCCAGCAGAACTCAGGGAGGGGGCTACACCTTC. Translating gives CASRTQGGGYTF.

In its sample, this clonotype was seen a few times. The chain links TRBV12-3 or TRBV12-4 to TRBJ2-2; D might be TRBD2 (7 bases). V lost 6 bases and J lost 6, with 23 bases in between. There are 17 residues in the CDR3. Here the CDR3 DNA reads TGTGCCAGCAGCCCGACCCCGAATCGGGGGGCCCCCGGGGAGCTGTTTTTT. Protein product: CASSPTPNRGAPGELFF.

This clonotype was counted between two and nine times. The chain carries TRBV4-1 and TRBJ1-4; D is perhaps TRBD1 (6 bases). Trimming took off 3 bases at V and 5 bases at J, with 10 bases between the two ends. This CDR3 has 14 residues. Germline lookup yields CDR1 MGHRA and CDR2 YSYEKL. CDR3 in DNA: TGCGCCAGCAGCCAGGTGACAGGCAATGAAAAACTGTTTTTT. It translates to CASSQVTGNEKLFF.

This clonotype was detected a few times. The chain has TRBV7-9 and TRBJ2-3; a weak D match, TRBD1 (6 bases). The CDR3 extends over 14 amino acids. Trimming cost V 6 bases and J 3 bases, with 13 bases left between them. Germline CDR1 SEHNR, CDR2 FQNEAQ (reference sequence). The CDR3 DNA reads TGTGCCAGCAGGATCAGGGGATTGACAGATACGCAGTATTTT. It is translated as CASRIRGLTDTQYF.

This rearrangement joins TRBV20-1 to TRBJ2-5; 11 bases match TRBD2. CDR1 and CDR2 from the germline V gene are DFQATT and SNEGSKA (reference sequence). The CDR3 runs 15 residues. V shed 5 bases and J 6 bases; nucleotides not matched to a gene: 11. The CDR3 DNA follows: TGCAGTGCTCCCCTCGTGGGACTAGCGGAGCAGACCCAGTACTTC. It codes for CSAPLVGLAEQTQYF.